This T cell receptor beta chain comes out of a study of CD8+CD57+ T cells in acquired aplastic anemia. Study information: On average, sorted CD4+ and CD8+ cells gave about 2.9 ug of DNA.

Concerning this clonotype itself: An end of the junction differs from the germline gene, which may be a read error.

The germline CDR1 and CDR2 sequences are SQVTM and ANQGSEA. The CDR3 loop spans 14 amino acids. TCR beta VDJ and CDR3 were profiled, and genomic DNA was the template. TCRdb independently ran MiXCR on the reads; one entry per CDR3 protein. Seen here are 50,000 or so distinct CDR3 sequences, approximately 50% observed once, and the top ten hold roughly 15%. Flow cytometry had shown expanded CD8+CD57+ cells in the patients chosen for sequencing. This clonotype originated in a human donor with aplastic anemia. The sequenced material came from sorted CD4+, CD8+, or CD8+CD57+ T cells (not recorded which) from PBMCs. The chain combines TRBV29-1 with TRBJ1-3, with 8 bases fitting TRBD1. In DNA form, the CDR3 reads TGCAGCGTCCTGGACAGGGCGGCTGGAAACACCATATATTTC. Protein sequence: CSVLDRAAGNTIYF.